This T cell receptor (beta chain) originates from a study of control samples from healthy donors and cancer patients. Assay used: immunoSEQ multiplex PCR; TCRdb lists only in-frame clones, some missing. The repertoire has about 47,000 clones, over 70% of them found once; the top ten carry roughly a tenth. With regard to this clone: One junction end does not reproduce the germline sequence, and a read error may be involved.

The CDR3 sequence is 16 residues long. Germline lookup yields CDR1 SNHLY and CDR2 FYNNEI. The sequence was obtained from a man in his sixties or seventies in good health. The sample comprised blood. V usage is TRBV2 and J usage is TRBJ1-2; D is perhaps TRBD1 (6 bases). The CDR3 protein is CASSEGGGDANYGYTF. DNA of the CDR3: TGTGCCAGCAGCGAAGGGGGAGGGGATGCTAACTATGGCTACACCTTC. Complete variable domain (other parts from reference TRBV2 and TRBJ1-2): EPEVTQTPSHQVTQMGQEVILRCVPISNHLYFYWYRQILGQKVEFLVSFYNNEISEKSEIFDDQFSVERPDGSNFTLKIRSTKLEDSAMYFCASSEGGGDANYGYTFGSGTRLTVV.